Below are 5 T cell receptor beta chains sequenced from a single sample in a study of T cells in Graves' hyperthyroidism and ophthalmopathy. TCR beta CDR3 regions were amplified from RNA. HTBI primers were used for first-round RT-PCR of the TCR CDR3. From the multiplex PCR reads, TCRdb called clonotypes with MiXCR, one entry per CDR3 protein. The data contain approximately 48,000 distinct CDR3 sequences, 45% to 50% of them singletons. Specimen: peripheral blood or thyroid tissue (not recorded which). Receptors originate from a woman aged 45-59 years with Graves' hyperthyroidism.

This sequence joins TRBV7-6 and TRBJ2-5; no reliable D call. The CDR3 runs to 15 residues. Germline V gives CDR1 SGHVS, CDR2 FNYEAQ. V lost 3 bases and J 4 bases, leaving 15 bases between the germline ends. The CDR3 reads CASSFSISRGETQYF. CDR3 DNA sequence: TGTGCCAGCAGCTTCAGCATTAGCAGAGGAGAGACCCAGTACTTC.

This clonotype occurred once. Mismatch with germline at one junction end may stem from a read error. The chain employs TRBV10-3 and TRBJ2-7; D is unresolved. CDR1 is ENHRY and CDR2 is SYGVKD in the germline V gene. This CDR3 contains 13 residues. This CDR3 is CTISEANSYEQYF. CDR3 in DNA: TGTACCATCAGTGAGGCCAATTCCTACGAGCAGTACTTC.

This clonotype was detected ten times or more. The chain links TRBV28 to TRBJ2-3; perhaps TRBD2 as D (6 bases). V was cut by 3 bases and J by 3 bases, with 10 bases left in between. The CDR3 runs 14 residues. Per germline, CDR1 MDHEN and CDR2 SYDVKM. CDR3 nucleotide sequence: TGTGCCAGCAGTTTTCTGAGCGGGACAGATACGCAGTATTTT. This sequence encodes CASSFLSGTDTQYF.

This clonotype was picked up many times. V gene TRBV28 combines with J gene TRBJ2-7; 10 bases match TRBD1. The J segment lost 0 bases and the V segment lost 4 bases, leaving 9 bases of the junction unmatched. There are 17 residues in the CDR3. CDR1 and CDR2 from the germline V gene are MDHEN and SYDVKM. The CDR3 loop is CASSSSATGGLSYEQYF. CDR3 bases: TGTGCCAGCAGTTCCTCAGCGACAGGGGGCCTCTCCTACGAGCAGTACTTC.

The CDR3 sequence: CASSSGTAFNTEAFF. DNA of the CDR3: TGTGCCAGCAGCTCCGGGACAGCCTTTAACACTGAAGCTTTCTTT. The J gene is TRBJ1-1, the V gene TRBV7-3; TRBD1 matches 7 bases. This CDR3 is 15 amino acids long. The germline V gene encodes CDR1 SGHTA and CDR2 FQGTGA. V shed 4 bases and J 2 bases; nucleotides not matched to a gene: 7.